The 8 T cell receptor beta chains below were found in one sample sequenced in a study of blood T cell repertoires in COVID-19. Clones were read by immunoSEQ multiplex PCR, and TCRdb kept only the in-frame ones, dropping some. The sample contains over 50,000 clones, about 80% of which appear only once. What was sequenced was peripheral blood. These receptor sequences come from a human donor in a cohort sampled during active COVID-19.

The chain links TRBV7-3 to TRBJ2-7; 9 bases line up with TRBD1. J was trimmed by 1 base and V by 6 bases; bases with no gene match: 7. The V gene's germline CDR1 is SGHTA and CDR2 FQGTGA. The CDR3 length is 15 residues. The CDR3 DNA reads TGTGCCAGCAGATTTCCGGGACAGGGATCCTACGAGCAGTACTTC. Protein sequence: CASRFPGQGSYEQYF.

The gene calls are TRBV7-8 and TRBJ1-4, with no clear D. V was trimmed by 5 bases and J by 0 bases, leaving 10 bases between them. Germline assignment: CDR1 SGHVS and CDR2 FQNEAQ. The CDR3 has 15 residues. CDR3 in DNA: TGTGCCAGCAGCCCCCGAGAAACAACTAATGAAAAACTGTTTTTT. Its protein product is CASSPRETTNEKLFF.

The chain employs TRBV30 and TRBJ2-7, with 8 bases matching TRBD1. J was trimmed by 2 bases and V by 8 bases; bases with no gene match: 8. The V gene's germline CDR1 is GTSNPN and CDR2 SVGIG (reference sequence). CDR3 length: 13 amino acids. DNA for the CDR3: TGTGCCGGAAAACAGGGGGGTCCCTACGAGCAGTACTTC. Protein: CAGKQGGPYEQYF.

The genes are TRBV3-1 (or the pseudogene TRBV3-2) and TRBJ2-7; D uncertain. Per germline, CDR1 LGHDT and CDR2 YNNKEL (reference sequence). This CDR3 has 13 residues. The germline V and J ends were trimmed by 5 bases and 8 bases, with 16 bases remaining between them. Written as DNA, the CDR3 is TGTGCCAGCAGCGATCTAAGGTCGGGTAAGCAGTACTTC. Translated: CASSDLRSGKQYF.

By share of the sample, this clone is medium-sized. The chain uses TRBV27 and TRBJ1-1, with D possibly being TRBD1 (6 bases). Germline V gene data show CDR1 as MNHEY and CDR2 as SMNVEV (reference sequence). Trimming cost V 5 bases and J 4 bases, with 11 bases left between them. This CDR3 contains 13 residues. The CDR3 loop is CASSHREGTEAFF. CDR3 bases: TGTGCCAGCAGTCACAGGGAGGGCACTGAAGCTTTCTTT.

This chain joins TRBV7-6 and TRBJ1-5; a weak D match, TRBD1 (5 bases). Germline assignment: CDR1 SGHVS and CDR2 FNYEAQ. This CDR3 region has 13 residues. V lost 1 base, J lost 5 bases, and 6 bases lay in between. The CDR3 is CASSLGGDQPQHF. CDR3 coding DNA: TGTGCCAGCAGCTTAGGGGGCGATCAGCCCCAGCATTTT.

The chain carries TRBV28 and TRBJ1-5; 10 nucleotides align to TRBD1. Germline CDR1 reads MDHEN; CDR2 reads SYDVKM. Trimming removed 3 bases from V and 0 bases from J; junction bases left unmatched: 2. The CDR3 contains 16 residues. The CDR3 DNA sequence: TGTGCCAGCAGTTTCGGGACAGGGGATAGCAATCAGCCCCAGCATTTT. Protein sequence: CASSFGTGDSNQPQHF.

This chain links TRBV6-2 or TRBV6-3 with TRBJ2-6; TRBD2 matches 8 bases. After removal of 5 bases from V and 4 bases from J, the junction contained 7 bases not matched to a gene. This CDR3 has 16 residues. The germline V gene encodes CDR1 MNHEY and CDR2 SVGEGT. The CDR3 nucleotides are TGTGCCAGCAGTACCCGGGGGGGCGCCGGGGCCAACGTCCTGACTTTC. Its protein is CASSTRGGAGANVLTF.